This note documents a single T cell receptor beta chain sequence. The antigen remains undetermined. There are 12 residues in the CDR3. V was trimmed by 2 bases and J by 6 bases, leaving 4 bases between them. This sample was included in a study of T cell responses to AZD1222 COVID-19 vaccine. Study observations and caveats: Following two doses of AZD1222, Spike-specific TCR breadth and depth rose. Nearly half of spike-specific TCRs reportedly go after variant regions that carry no mutations.

Method: immunoSEQ multiplex PCR; TCRdb's copy keeps in-frame clones and lacks some. The table lists 200,000 to 250,000 clones, approximately 94% of them singletons. The chain carries TRBV12-3 or TRBV12-4 and TRBJ2-2; no definite D call. This clonotype was obtained from an adult in good health. The specimen was peripheral blood, collected on day 0 of MenACWY control vaccination. CDR3 sequence (DNA): TGTGCCAGCAGTTTATGGTCCGGGGAGCTGTTTTTT. As protein: CASSLWSGELFF.